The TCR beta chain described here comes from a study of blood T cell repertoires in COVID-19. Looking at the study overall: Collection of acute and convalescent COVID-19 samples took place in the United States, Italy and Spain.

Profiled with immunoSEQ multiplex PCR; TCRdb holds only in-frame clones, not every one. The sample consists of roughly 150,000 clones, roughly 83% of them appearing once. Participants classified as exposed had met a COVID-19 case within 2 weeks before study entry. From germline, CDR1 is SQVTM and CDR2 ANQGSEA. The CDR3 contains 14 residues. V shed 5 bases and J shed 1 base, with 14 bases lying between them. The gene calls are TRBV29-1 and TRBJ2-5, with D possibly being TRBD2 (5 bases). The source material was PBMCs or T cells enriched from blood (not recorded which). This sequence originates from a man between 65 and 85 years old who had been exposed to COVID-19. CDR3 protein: CSVLPGSSQETQYF. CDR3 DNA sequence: TGCAGCGTTCTCCCGGGATCATCCCAAGAGACCCAGTACTTC.